What follows is one TCR beta chain and its context. Antigen: not known. This sample was taken from a study of CD8 T cells in ankylosing spondylitis. Study-level results: CD8+ disease-linked clones were present at relatively low frequencies in blood. Some of these motif variants have turned up before, in reports on reactive arthritis synovial fluid and blood. There was reportedly significant enrichment of clones that were disease-linked in matched ankylosing spondylitis synovial fluid. Seemingly characteristic of ankylosing spondylitis blood was a TCR beta motif consisting of about 8 highly homologous variants.

TCRdb fed the 5' RACE reads into MiXCR, producing one record per CDR3 protein. The sample shows more than 600,000 distinct CDR3 sequences, over 15% of them seen only once. J gave up 1 base and V 7 bases, and 4 bases lay outside the gene matches. The CDR3 totals 14 residues. This sequence was found in a male donor with ankylosing spondylitis. The rearrangement joins TRBV12-3 or TRBV12-4 to TRBJ2-3, with 8 bases fitting TRBD2. Sequencing input: blood, either unsorted or a sorted T cell fraction (not recorded which). The CDR3 DNA is TGTGCCAGCAAGGTAGCGGGGCGCACAGATACGCAGTATTTT. It specifies CASKVAGRTDTQYF.